Below are 5 T cell receptor beta chains sequenced from a single sample in a study of T cells after yellow fever vaccination. MiXCR was run by TCRdb on the 5' RACE reads, yielding one entry per CDR3 protein. The sample shows 620,000 or so distinct CDR3 sequences, about a sixth of them seen only once. The material sequenced was PBMCs, taken about 5 days after the first yellow fever vaccination. Every receptor here comes from a man aged 18 to 35 who received the YFV17D yellow fever vaccine.

The sample holds many counts of this clonotype. The rearrangement joins TRBV11-2 to TRBJ2-2; maybe TRBD2 (5 bases). The germline V gene has CDR1 SGHAT and CDR2 FQNNGV. V lost 3 bases to trimming and J lost 4 bases, with 12 bases between them. The CDR3 is 15 residues long. Written as DNA, the CDR3 is TGTGCCAGCAGCTTGACTATCGGGTCCACCGGGGAGCTGTTTTTT. As protein: CASSLTIGSTGELFF.

The chain recombines TRBV5-1 with TRBJ2-1; 9 nucleotides align to TRBD1. Germline V gene data show CDR1 as SGHRS and CDR2 as YFSETQ. Unmatched junction bases numbered 9, after V lost 9 bases and J lost 8 bases. The CDR3 runs 13 residues. The CDR3 bases are TGCGCCACCCGTCCGGGACAGGGCCATGAGCAGTTCTTC. It encodes CATRPGQGHEQFF.

The V gene is TRBV6-2 or TRBV6-3, the J gene TRBJ1-1; D gene ambiguous. In germline, CDR1 is MNHEY, CDR2 SVGEGT. The CDR3 length is 16 residues. The V gene lost 7 bases and the J gene lost 1 base, with 19 bases spanning the gap. The CDR3 bases are TGTGCCAGCACCGCAAGGAAAAGGTACACGAACACTGAAGCTTTCTTT. It specifies CASTARKRYTNTEAFF.

This clonotype was seen once. The J gene is TRBJ2-7, the V gene TRBV18; 7 bases match TRBD1. V trimming: 1 base; J trimming: 6 bases; junction bases outside the gene matches: 6. This CDR3 comprises 14 residues. In germline, CDR1 is KGHSH, CDR2 LQKENI. CDR3 DNA sequence: TGTGCCAGCTCACCACGACAGGGATCACGCGAGCAGTACTTC. It encodes CASSPRQGSREQYF.

This clonotype was detected only a few times. This chain links TRBV29-1 with TRBJ1-6, with D possibly matching TRBD1 (5 bases). The V gene lost 7 bases and the J gene lost 8 bases, with 21 bases spanning the gap. From germline, CDR1 is SQVTM and CDR2 ANQGSEA. The CDR3 has 15 amino acids. The DNA of the CDR3 is TGCAGCGCCACGTATGGGCAGGGTCGTGATTCACCCCTCCACTTT. Protein sequence: CSATYGQGRDSPLHF.